Below, 31 T cell receptor beta chains from the same sample are listed, as sequenced in a study of glioma-infiltrating T cells after dendritic cell vaccination. TCRdb keeps only in-frame clones here, not all; method: immunoSEQ multiplex PCR. In the table there are approximately 99,000 clones, 75% to 90% of which are singletons. Time point noted: after dendritic cell vaccination, including at tumor progression/relapse. Sample: blood, taken after dendritic cell vaccination. Receptor source: a human donor with glioblastoma.

The chain links TRBV10-3 to TRBJ2-2; 10 bases line up with TRBD2. CDR1 and CDR2 from the germline V gene are ENHRY and SYGVKD. The CDR3 has 13 amino acids. The J segment lost 7 bases and the V segment lost 8 bases, leaving 4 bases of the junction unmatched. CDR3 DNA sequence: TGTGCCATCCGAGGACTAGCGGACGGGGAGCTGTTTTTT. This encodes CAIRGLADGELFF.

The chain is built from TRBV28 and TRBJ2-2; D is perhaps TRBD2 (5 bases). Trimming removed 5 bases at V and 0 bases at J, with 10 bases between. The CDR3 runs 15 residues. Germline V CDR1 and CDR2: MDHEN, SYDVKM. CDR3 coding DNA: TGTGCCAGCAGTCGGACTGGCACGAACACCGGGGAGCTGTTTTTT. This codes for CASSRTGTNTGELFF.

The chain carries TRBV6-6 and TRBJ1-3; D possibly corresponds to TRBD1 (5 bases). Per germline, CDR1 MNHNY and CDR2 SVGAGI (reference sequence). Trimming left V 2 bases short and J 3 bases short, with 14 bases between. The CDR3 has 16 residues. The CDR3 DNA follows: TGTGCCAGCAGTTACGGGGCAGGGAATTTTGGAAACACCATATATTTT. This sequence encodes CASSYGAGNFGNTIYF.

On this clone: Within the sample, other DNA sequences also encode this same CDR3. The chain joins TRBV27 to TRBJ2-1; 7 nucleotides line up with TRBD1. CDR3 size: 14 residues. The junction had 5 bases not matched to a gene; V was cut back by 6 bases and J by 3 bases. CDR1 is MNHEY and CDR2 is SMNVEV in the germline V gene (reference sequence). CDR3 sequence reads: CASRRDSNYNEQFF. The CDR3 DNA reads TGTGCCAGCAGACGGGACAGTAACTACAATGAGCAGTTCTTC.

V usage is TRBV7-3 and J usage is TRBJ2-1; TRBD1 might be the D (6 bases). The CDR3 runs to 15 residues. Trimming removed 5 bases from V and 5 bases from J, with 16 bases in between. Germline assignment: CDR1 SGHTA and CDR2 FQGTGA. CDR3 loop: CASSPARDTHNEQFF. The CDR3 DNA reads TGTGCCAGCAGCCCGGCCCGGGACACACACAATGAGCAGTTCTTC. The full variable domain, completed using reference TRBV7-3 and TRBJ2-1, is GAGVSQTPSNKVTEKGKYVELRCDPISGHTALYWYRQSLGQGPEFLIYFQGTGAADDSGLPNDRFFAVRPEGSVSTLKIQRTERGDSAVYLCASSPARDTHNEQFFGPGTRLTVL.

V usage is TRBV7-8 and J usage is TRBJ2-1, with TRBD1 identical over 8 bases. Germline trimming cut 0 bases from V and 9 bases from J; bases unmatched to any gene: 4. The length of the CDR3 is 14 residues. Germline V gene sequence: CDR1 SGHVS, CDR2 FQNEAQ. The CDR3 spells CASSLALQGAEQFF. CDR3 DNA: TGTGCCAGCAGCTTAGCTCTCCAGGGGGCTGAGCAGTTCTTC.

This sequence joins TRBV5-1 and TRBJ1-2, with D uncertain. The germline V gene has CDR1 SGHRS and CDR2 YFSETQ. The V end was cut by 4 bases, the J end by 10 bases, with 20 bases between. The CDR3 spans 14 residues. CDR3 sequence reads: CASSQGREVFVYTF. The DNA for the CDR3 is TGCGCCAGCAGCCAAGGAAGAGAGGTGTTTGTCTACACCTTC. The whole variable domain, remainder taken from reference TRBV5-1 and TRBJ1-2, is KAGVTQTPRYLIKTRGQQVTLSCSPISGHRSVSWYQQTPGQGLQFLFEYFSETQRNKGNFPGRFSGRQFSNSRSEMNVSTLELGDSALYLCASSQGREVFVYTFGSGTRLTVV.

This chain uses TRBV29-1 with TRBJ1-5; 10 bases fit TRBD1. With 6 bases clipped from V and 5 bases from J, the junction kept 4 bases outside the gene matches. CDR3 length equals 13 residues. Germline V gene lookup returns CDR1 SQVTM and CDR2 ANQGSEA. CDR3 coding DNA: TGCAGCGTCCAGACAGGGGGCGATCAGCCCCAGCATTTT. It codes for CSVQTGGDQPQHF.

The chain recombines TRBV29-1 with TRBJ2-7, with 9 positions matching TRBD1. The length of the CDR3 is 12 residues. The ends lost 7 bases at V and 6 bases at J; junction bases unmatched: 7. Per the germline V gene, CDR1 is SQVTM and CDR2 is ANQGSEA. CDR3 amino acids: CSAGTGSLEQYF. Written as DNA, the CDR3 is TGCAGCGCCGGGACAGGGTCTCTCGAGCAGTACTTC.

This chain uses TRBV5-8 with TRBJ1-5; D possibly corresponds to TRBD1 (6 bases). V gave up 2 bases and J gave up 5 bases, with 17 bases separating them. The CDR3 consists of 16 residues. Germline CDR1 is SGHTS and CDR2 is YDEGEE. The DNA of the CDR3 is TGTGCCAGCAGCTTAATAATACAGGGATTCGATCAGCCCCAGCATTTT. It specifies CASSLIIQGFDQPQHF. The complete variable domain, with remaining parts taken from reference TRBV5-8 and TRBJ1-5, reads EAGVTQSPTHLIKTRGQQATLRCSPISGHTSVYWYQQALGLGLQFLLWYDEGEERNRGNFPPRFSGRQFPNYSSELNVNALELEDSALYLCASSLIIQGFDQPQHFGDGTRLSIL.

The chain couples TRBV6-6 to TRBJ2-7; 9 nucleotides align to TRBD1. CDR3 length: 14 residues. V was clipped by 4 bases and J by 4 bases; unmatched bases: 5. Germline assignment: CDR1 MNHNY and CDR2 SVGAGI (reference sequence). CDR3 amino acids: CASSLQGATYEQYF. The CDR3 DNA sequence: TGTGCCAGCAGTTTACAGGGGGCAACATACGAGCAGTACTTC.

This clone has a single count. The genes are TRBV2 and TRBJ1-5, with D tentatively TRBD1 (5 bases). Trimming stripped 4 bases from V and 6 bases from J, with 13 bases between. This CDR3 has 14 amino acids. Per germline, CDR1 SNHLY and CDR2 FYNNEI. This CDR3 is CASSARGVVQPQHF. Here the CDR3 DNA reads TGTGCCAGCAGTGCCCGGGGGGTGGTTCAGCCCCAGCATTTT.

The chain recombines TRBV10-3 with TRBJ2-1; 12 bases agree with TRBD2. The length of the CDR3 is 14 residues. The J segment lost 10 bases and the V segment lost 7 bases, leaving 8 bases of the junction unmatched. Germline CDR1 reads ENHRY; CDR2 reads SYGVKD. The CDR3 nucleotides are TGTGCCATCAAGACTAGCGGGGGATTGGGAGAGCAGTTCTTC. Encoded protein: CAIKTSGGLGEQFF.

The chain recombines TRBV29-1 with TRBJ1-5; TRBD1 is a possible D gene (5 bases). Between the trimmed V and J ends, which lost 4 bases and 4 bases, there was a span of 11 bases. The length of the CDR3 is 13 residues. Germline V CDR1 and CDR2: SQVTM, ANQGSEA. The CDR3 region has the DNA TGCAGCGTTGTAGCCCAGGGTAATCAGCCCCAGCATTTT. It translates to CSVVAQGNQPQHF.

This chain uses TRBV9 with TRBJ2-5; the match to TRBD2 covers 11 bases. CDR1 and CDR2 from the germline V gene are SGDLS and YYNGEE. V dropped 1 base and J dropped 5; count of bases not matched to a gene: 7. The CDR3 has 16 amino acids. As DNA, the CDR3 is TGTGCCAGCAGCGTAACTAGCGGGGGCGTGGGGGAGACCCAGTACTTC. It yields the protein CASSVTSGGVGETQYF.

This clone appeared once. The chain combines TRBV5-4 with TRBJ2-7, with unresolved D. CDR3 size: 14 residues. V was shortened by 0 bases and J by 2 bases, with 9 bases between the two germline ends. The germline CDR1 and CDR2 sequences are SGHNT and YYREEE (reference sequence). The CDR3 region is CASSLDGDPYEQYF. The DNA of the CDR3 is TGTGCCAGCAGCTTGGACGGAGACCCCTACGAGCAGTACTTC.

This clone was observed a few times. The chain uses TRBV28 and TRBJ1-2, with TRBD1 matching 9 bases. The CDR3 has 14 amino acids. J was trimmed by 4 bases and V by 2 bases; bases with no gene match: 2. Germline loops: CDR1 MDHEN, CDR2 SYDVKM. The CDR3 DNA reads TGTGCCAGCAGTTTAAGACAGGGGGGCTATGGCTACACCTTC. It yields the protein CASSLRQGGYGYTF.

The J gene is TRBJ2-7, the V gene TRBV9, with unresolved D. In germline, CDR1 is SGDLS, CDR2 YYNGEE. The CDR3 covers 15 residues. V lost 4 bases to trimming and J lost 4 bases, with 18 bases between them. The CDR3 loop reads CASSQYESHLYEQYF. The CDR3 DNA reads TGTGCCAGCAGCCAATACGAGAGTCATTTATACGAGCAGTACTTC.

CDR3 region: CASSPGLAGVFEQYF. CDR3 nucleotide sequence: TGCGCCAGCAGCCCAGGACTAGCGGGAGTGTTTGAGCAGTACTTC. The V call is TRBV5-1, the J call TRBJ2-7, with TRBD2 matching 13 bases. The V segment lost 4 bases and the J segment 7 bases; nucleotides outside the gene matches: 8. Germline CDR1 SGHRS, CDR2 YFSETQ. This CDR3 region has 15 residues.

The chain carries TRBV6-5 and TRBJ1-2; D is possibly TRBD1 (6 bases). V gave up 7 bases and J gave up 6 bases, with 12 bases separating them. The CDR3 runs 12 residues. Germline CDR1 MNHEY, CDR2 SVGAGI. In DNA, the CDR3 is TGTGCCAGCACCGCAGGGGTAAATGGCTACACCTTC. This translates into CASTAGVNGYTF.

The CDR3 bases are TGTGCCAGTAGTATAGCGGGGGGCGTCCATGAGCAGTTCTTC. This codes for CASSIAGGVHEQFF. This chain links TRBV19 with TRBJ2-1, with D perhaps TRBD2 (7 bases). Germline V lookup: CDR1 LNHDA, CDR2 SQIVND (reference sequence). V lost 1 base, J lost 8 bases, and 12 bases lay in between. This CDR3 has 14 amino acids.

CDR3 sequence (DNA): TGCGCCAGCAGTGCTACCGGACTAGCGGGGGATTACAATGAGCAGTTCTTC. Its protein is CASSATGLAGDYNEQFF. The chain links TRBV5-1 to TRBJ2-1; TRBD2 agrees at 13 bases. The germline V gene has CDR1 SGHRS and CDR2 YFSETQ. CDR3 length: 17 residues. Trimming at V came to 5 bases and at J to 4 bases, leaving 9 bases not matched to a gene.

The chain links TRBV6-5 to TRBJ1-1; 8 positions match TRBD1. The CDR3 sequence is 14 residues long. The V and J ends lost 6 bases and 7 bases, in that order; junction bases with no gene match: 10. Germline V CDR1 and CDR2: MNHEY, SVGAGI. The CDR3 sequence: CASRGGGQGGEAFF. CDR3 DNA sequence: TGTGCCAGCAGGGGGGGTGGACAGGGAGGTGAAGCTTTCTTT.

This clone has a single count. The rearrangement links TRBV5-1 to TRBJ2-3, with TRBD2 matching over 7 bases. This CDR3 has 16 residues. Germline assignment: CDR1 SGHRS and CDR2 YFSETQ. The V segment lost 4 bases and the J segment 2 bases; nucleotides outside the gene matches: 10. CDR3 DNA: TGCGCCAGCAGCGCATGGGCGGGGAGGGCCACAGATACGCAGTATTTT. Residues: CASSAWAGRATDTQYF. Complete variable domain (other parts from reference TRBV5-1 and TRBJ2-3): KAGVTQTPRYLIKTRGQQVTLSCSPISGHRSVSWYQQTPGQGLQFLFEYFSETQRNKGNFPGRFSGRQFSNSRSEMNVSTLELGDSALYLCASSAWAGRATDTQYFGPGTRLTVL.

The chain has TRBV9 and TRBJ2-1; D gene ambiguous. This CDR3 comprises 15 residues. Germline CDR1 and CDR2: SGDLS and YYNGEE. Trimming removed 4 bases from V and 4 bases from J, with 15 bases in between. The CDR3 is CASSPTLTDYNEQFF. In DNA form, the CDR3 reads TGTGCCAGCAGCCCGACCCTCACAGATTACAATGAGCAGTTCTTC.

The V call is TRBV10-3, the J call TRBJ2-3; 9 bases agree with TRBD1. This CDR3 comprises 14 residues. The V segment lost 6 bases and the J segment 3 bases; nucleotides outside the gene matches: 4. The germline gives CDR1 ENHRY, CDR2 SYGVKD. CDR3 region: CAIRAGTGTDTQYF. In DNA form, the CDR3 reads TGTGCCATCAGGGCCGGGACAGGGACAGATACGCAGTATTTT.

The J gene is TRBJ1-3, the V gene TRBV2; D remains ambiguous. The CDR3 has 12 residues. V lost 8 bases and J lost 0, with 5 bases in between. Per the germline V gene, CDR1 is SNHLY and CDR2 is FYNNEI. The CDR3 DNA follows: TGTGCCAGCTGTAGCTCTGGAAACACCATATATTTT. Amino acids: CASCSSGNTIYF.

As DNA, the CDR3 is TGTGCCAGCAGTTTTATTAGGGGGCAGGGTGGCAATCAGCCCCAGCATTTT. This codes for CASSFIRGQGGNQPQHF. The rearrangement links TRBV28 to TRBJ1-5, with TRBD1 identical over 7 bases. The CDR3 contains 17 residues. Germline V CDR1 and CDR2: MDHEN, SYDVKM. V lost 3 bases to trimming and J lost 2 bases; unmatched junction nucleotides: 10.

V gene TRBV18 combines with J gene TRBJ1-2, with TRBD1 matching 9 bases. There are 13 residues in the CDR3. Germline CDR1 is KGHSH and CDR2 is LQKENI. V shed 3 bases, J shed 11 bases, and the junction held 7 bases outside the gene matches. The CDR3 protein is CASSPRTGEMYTF. The CDR3 DNA follows: TGTGCCAGCTCACCCAGGACAGGGGAAATGTACACCTTC. Full variable domain (remainder filled in from reference TRBV18 and TRBJ1-2): NAGVMQNPRHLVRRRGQEARLRCSPMKGHSHVYWYRQLPEEGLKFMVYLQKENIIDESGMPKERFSAEFPKEGPSILRIQQVVRGDSAAYFCASSPRTGEMYTFGSGTRLTVV.

The J gene is TRBJ1-2, the V gene TRBV29-1; D is undetermined. CDR3 length: 11 amino acids. Germline V gene lookup returns CDR1 SQVTM and CDR2 ANQGSEA. Trimming removed 7 bases at V and 4 bases at J, with 10 bases between. CDR3 loop: CSAYGVYGYTF. CDR3 in DNA: TGCAGCGCCTATGGAGTCTATGGCTACACCTTC.

The chain joins TRBV7-9 to TRBJ2-7; 11 nucleotides line up with TRBD2. Trimming took 1 base from V and 3 from J; bases not matched to a gene: 8. The CDR3 consists of 17 residues. Looked up from germline, CDR1 is SEHNR and CDR2 is FQNEAQ (reference sequence). Written as DNA, the CDR3 is TGTGCCAGCAGCTTAGAGGGACTAGCGGTATCTCGCTACGAGCAGTACTTC. This codes for CASSLEGLAVSRYEQYF.